The rows below give T cell receptor beta chains drawn from one sample of a study of shared clonotypes between healthy human individuals. Profiling relied on immunoSEQ multiplex PCR, and the TCRdb table lists in-frame clones only, not all of them. Of 470,000 or so clones in the sample, about 72% were seen once. The sequencing sample was made of PBMCs. These receptors were collected from a woman in her thirties or forties in good health. Some clones in this sample may be carry-over from other donors' samples. The CDR3 runs from the conserved cysteine through the conserved F or W. D genes are given only for firm matches. For some rows the clone size is stated as once, few or many, or as a class when expanded; others skip it.

cdr3_nt,cdr3_aa,clone_size,v_call,j_call,d_call
TGCGCCAGCAGCCCGAACAGGGTACTTGTGGACACTGAAGCTTTCTTT,CASSPNRVLVDTEAFF,.,TRBV4-1,TRBJ1-1,.
TGTGCCAGCACCCGGTCCCCCAAAAACATTCAGTACTTC,CASTRSPKNIQYF,.,TRBV11-2,TRBJ2-4,.
TGTGCCAGCAGCCGACCGGGACTAGCGGGAGGGCAATCGTACGAGCAGTACTTC,CASSRPGLAGGQSYEQYF,once,TRBV4-2,TRBJ2-7,TRBD2
TGTGCCAGTAGTGAGGGCCGGGGCACTGAAGCTTTCTTT,CASSEGRGTEAFF,.,TRBV19,TRBJ1-1,.
TGTGCCAGCGGGACGGGGGGCTCTGGGGCCAACGTCCTGACTTTC,CASGTGGSGANVLTF,.,TRBV6-4,TRBJ2-6,TRBD2
TGTGCCAGCTCACCACCGAGACTAGGTCCGTATGAGCAGTTCTTC,CASSPPRLGPYEQFF,once,TRBV18,TRBJ2-1,.
TGTGCCTGGGACCAGCGATCAGAAGGCGATGAGCAGTTCTTC,CAWDQRSEGDEQFF,.,TRBV30,TRBJ2-1,.
TGTGCCAGCAGCCCCCGGGGGAGCGGGAGTTCGTTCTTC,CASSPRGSGSSFF,once,TRBV7-3,TRBJ2-1,TRBD2
TGCAGTGCTAGCTACACAGATACGCAGTATTTT,CSASYTDTQYF,.,TRBV20-1,TRBJ2-3,.
TGTGCCAGCAGCGCCCGACTAAATGAGCAGTTCTTC,CASSARLNEQFF,.,TRBV7-3,TRBJ2-1,.